This T cell receptor beta chain was identified in a study of blood T cells in healthy people across ages. General study findings and limits: Estimated diversity that came from one million T cells was considered an underestimate. It was the long-lived donors that had more naive CD4+ cells and higher diversity than aged donors.

For this clonotype: Antigen unknown.

Germline V lookup: CDR1 SGHAT, CDR2 FQNNGV. V lost 3 bases to trimming and J lost 0 bases, with 15 bases between them. This CDR3 contains 16 residues. Alongside a J-beta primer mix, a sample-barcoded 5' primer served in a second PCR lasting about 7 to 11 cycles. Each cDNA molecule was tagged by a template-switch adaptor that had 12 random nucleotides. TCRdb used MiXCR to reprocess the 5' RACE reads, holding one entry per CDR3 protein. This sample carries about 1.6 million distinct CDR3 sequences, around 35% of them seen once, and the ten largest clones take about 11%. The chain is built from TRBV11-2 and TRBJ2-7; the D gene is possibly TRBD2 (6 bases). The receptor comes from a woman in her 30s in good health. Sequencing input: blood. The DNA for the CDR3 is TGTGCCAGCAGCTTCCTCCTGACTAGAAACTCCTACGAGCAGTACTTC. Translation gives CASSFLLTRNSYEQYF.